The 21 T cell receptor beta chains reported below all come from one sample, sequenced in a study of neurological immune-mediated disorders. TCRdb used MiXCR to reprocess the 5' RACE reads, holding one entry per CDR3 protein. The sample records approximately 85,000 distinct CDR3 sequences, around 14% being singletons. Time point of the sample: longitudinal time-point 2. The source material was PBMCs. All receptors derive from a female donor with HTLV-1-associated myelopathy (HAM/TSP).

This clonotype was seen repeatedly, ten times or more. The chain couples TRBV30 to TRBJ1-4, with D perhaps TRBD1 (6 bases). Trimming shortened V by 5 bases and J by 5 bases, and 9 bases separated the two germline ends. This CDR3 has 12 amino acids. From germline, CDR1 is GTSNPN and CDR2 SVGIG (reference sequence). CDR3 amino acids: CAWGQLNEKLFF. CDR3 in DNA: TGTGCCTGGGGACAGCTGAATGAAAAACTGTTTTTT.

This clonotype showed up many times. The chain has TRBV9 and TRBJ2-6; 7 bases match TRBD1. V was pared by 4 bases and J by 4 bases, with 11 bases of the junction left unmatched. Per germline, CDR1 SGDLS and CDR2 YYNGEE. The CDR3 is 17 amino acids. For the CDR3, the DNA is TGTGCCAGCAGCCAGACAGGGCCCTCTAAGGGGGCCAACGTCCTGACTTTC. It yields the protein CASSQTGPSKGANVLTF.

This clonotype was recorded many times. This rearrangement joins TRBV4-1 to TRBJ2-3, with 9 bases fitting TRBD1. CDR3 length: 18 residues. V lost 0 bases, J lost 4 bases, and 11 bases stayed unmatched. Germline CDR1 is MGHRA and CDR2 is YSYEKL. The CDR3 is CASSQENRGRQVADTQYF. The DNA of the CDR3 is TGCGCCAGCAGCCAAGAAAACAGGGGGCGACAGGTAGCAGATACGCAGTATTTT.

The rearrangement uses TRBV28 and TRBJ2-5; 7 bases match TRBD2. Germline CDR1 reads MDHEN; CDR2 reads SYDVKM. CDR3 length equals 14 residues. Germline trimming cut 6 bases from V and 1 base from J; bases unmatched to any gene: 5. CDR3 sequence (DNA): TGTGCCAGCAGCCTCGGGGGGATCCAAGAGACCCAGTACTTC. It codes for CASSLGGIQETQYF.

Many counts were recorded for this clonotype. The V gene is TRBV9, the J gene TRBJ2-2; TRBD2 might be the D (7 bases). There are 17 residues in the CDR3. Trimming left V 4 bases short and J 5 bases short, with 21 bases between. Germline values: CDR1 SGDLS, CDR2 YYNGEE. CDR3 coding DNA: TGTGCCAGCAGCCCCAGCTCCGGCGGGGGCCGGACCGGGGAGCTGTTTTTT. Protein: CASSPSSGGGRTGELFF.

This clonotype was counted ten times or more. V is TRBV7-9 and J is TRBJ2-3, with D perhaps TRBD1 (5 bases). V was shortened by 3 bases and J by 0 bases, with 10 bases between the two germline ends. Germline loops: CDR1 SEHNR, CDR2 FQNEAQ (reference sequence). The CDR3 consists of 15 residues. The CDR3 loop reads CASSLVGPSTDTQYF. DNA of the CDR3: TGTGCCAGCAGCTTGGTGGGGCCTAGCACAGATACGCAGTATTTT. The full variable domain, rest sourced from reference TRBV7-9 and TRBJ2-3, is DTGVSQNPRHKITKRGQNVTFRCDPISEHNRLYWYRQTLGQGPEFLTYFQNEAQLEKSRLLSDRFSAERPKGSFSTLEIQRTEQGDSAMYLCASSLVGPSTDTQYFGPGTRLTVL.

This clonotype was found many times. This sequence joins TRBV7-9 and TRBJ2-7; D is undetermined. With 6 bases removed from V and 4 bases from J, the gap between germline ends came to 10 bases. The germline gives CDR1 SEHNR, CDR2 FQNEAQ (reference sequence). The CDR3 totals 12 residues. The CDR3 sequence: CASSNVGYEQYF. CDR3 DNA: TGTGCCAGCAGTAATGTGGGATACGAGCAGTACTTC.

This clonotype was counted between two and nine times. The V gene is TRBV6-1, the J gene TRBJ2-1; 7 bases align to TRBD1. The J segment lost 4 bases and the V segment lost 7 bases, leaving 7 bases of the junction unmatched. Per germline, CDR1 MNHNS and CDR2 SASEGT. The CDR3 has 14 residues. The CDR3, as DNA: TGTGCCAGCACTAACAGGGGCCAATACAATGAGCAGTTCTTC. Protein: CASTNRGQYNEQFF.

This clonotype was counted ten times or more. The CDR3 region has the DNA TGTGCCAGCAGCTTGTTACAGGGGGCGCGTGAGCAGTACTTC. Translated, it gives CASSLLQGAREQYF. The genes are TRBV5-6 and TRBJ2-7; 9 positions agree with TRBD1. V shed 1 base and J 7 bases; nucleotides not matched to a gene: 6. Germline CDR1 SGHDT, CDR2 YYEEEE. The length of the CDR3 is 14 residues.

This clonotype appeared many times. The V call is TRBV21-1, the J call TRBJ2-7; TRBD2 is the table's D call, not checked against the DNA. TRBV21-1 is classified as a pseudogene. This CDR3 has 16 amino acids. CDR3 amino acids: CASSPSGEGVSYEQYF. The DNA of the CDR3 is TGTGCCAGCAGCCCGTCGGGGGAGGGGGTCTCCTACGAGCAGTACTTC.

This clonotype has ten or more counts. CDR3 in amino acids: CASSFTSQGEQYF. As DNA, the CDR3 is TGTGCCAGCAGCTTCACCTCACAGGGCGAGCAGTACTTC. The chain employs TRBV7-9 and TRBJ2-7, with D perhaps TRBD1 (6 bases). Trimming removed 3 bases at V and 6 bases at J, with 12 bases between. Germline CDR1 SEHNR, CDR2 FQNEAQ (reference sequence). This CDR3 contains 13 residues.

The rearrangement joins TRBV7-6 to TRBJ1-5; D remains unclear. This CDR3 has 13 residues. The germline V and J ends were trimmed by 3 bases and 5 bases, with 8 bases remaining between them. Germline V gives CDR1 SGHVS, CDR2 FNYEAQ. The CDR3 coding sequence is TGTGCCAGCAGCTTCGGGGTGTATCAGCCCCAGCATTTT. The encoded protein is CASSFGVYQPQHF.

This clonotype was detected ten times or more. V usage is TRBV12-3 or TRBV12-4 and J usage is TRBJ2-1, with D hard to call. The CDR3 is 11 residues long. V dropped 1 base and J dropped 7 bases, with 2 bases sitting between them. This chain's CDR3 is CASSLGNEQFF. For the CDR3, the DNA is TGTGCCAGCAGTTTAGGGAATGAGCAGTTCTTC.

This clonotype appeared many times. CDR3 in amino acids: CASSVRDNSYEQYF. In DNA, the CDR3 is TGTGCCAGCAGCGTCCGGGACAACTCCTACGAGCAGTACTTC. This chain links TRBV7-3 with TRBJ2-7; tentatively, D is TRBD1 (6 bases). CDR1 SGHTA and CDR2 FQGTGA come from the germline V gene. CDR3 length equals 14 residues. V dropped 5 bases and J dropped 0 bases, with 11 bases sitting between them.

This clonotype was seen at least ten times. The chain couples TRBV28 to TRBJ2-5; a possible D gene is TRBD1 (6 bases). The germline gives CDR1 MDHEN, CDR2 SYDVKM. The CDR3 has 15 residues. Deletions cut 6 bases from V and 4 bases from J, with 18 bases between. This chain's CDR3 is CASRERDIRGETQYF. CDR3 DNA: TGTGCCAGCAGGGAGAGGGACATTAGGGGAGAGACCCAGTACTTC.

This clonotype was seen repeatedly, ten times or more. The chain uses TRBV4-1 and TRBJ2-2; D is unclear. This CDR3 is 13 amino acids long. Trimming shortened V by 3 bases and J by 8 bases, and 10 bases separated the two germline ends. The germline V gene has CDR1 MGHRA and CDR2 YSYEKL. CDR3 sequence: CASSHPKGGELFF. The CDR3 DNA follows: TGCGCCAGCAGCCACCCCAAGGGAGGGGAGCTGTTTTTT.

Comments on this clonotype: With a much larger clone just one base away, this may be a read error. This chain links TRBV20-1 with TRBJ1-1, with D tentatively TRBD1 (5 bases). This CDR3 comprises 15 residues. The germline CDR1 and CDR2 sequences are DFQATT and SNEGSKA (reference sequence). This chain's CDR3 is CSSRDFRARGTEAFF. The CDR3 coding sequence is TGCAGTTCTAGAGATTTTAGAGCAAGGGGCACTGAAGCTTTCTTT.

On this clonotype itself: The CDR3 does not close with the conserved phenylalanine or tryptophan, likely indicating a read error. The V gene is TRBV15, the J gene TRBJ2-5, with 7 positions matching TRBD1. From germline, CDR1 is LNHNV and CDR2 YYDKDF (reference sequence). This CDR3 is built from 14 residues. The CDR3 loop reads CATSRKGAGETQYL. In DNA, the CDR3 is TGTGCTACCAGCAGGAAGGGGGCAGGAGAGACACAGTACTTA.

There are many counts of this clonotype. The V call is TRBV28, the J call TRBJ2-6; no reliable D call. V lost 1 base to trimming and J lost 4 bases, with 5 bases between them. The CDR3 spans 14 residues. Germline V gene data show CDR1 as MDHEN and CDR2 as SYDVKM. The CDR3 DNA sequence: TGTGCCAGCAGTTTATACTCCGGGGCCAACGTCCTGACTTTC. Residues: CASSLYSGANVLTF. Combining the CDR3 with reference TRBV28 and TRBJ2-6 gives the whole variable domain DVKVTQSSRYLVKRTGEKVFLECVQDMDHENMFWYRQDPGLGLRLIYFSYDVKMKEKGDIPEGYSVSREKKERFSLILESASTNQTSMYLCASSLYSGANVLTFGAGSRLTVL.

This clonotype was picked up many times. V gene TRBV7-2 combines with J gene TRBJ2-1, with 8 bases identical to TRBD2. Trimming at V came to 0 bases and at J to 9 bases, leaving 10 bases not matched to a gene. Germline V lookup: CDR1 SGHTA, CDR2 FQGNSA. This CDR3 comprises 16 residues. CDR3 bases: TGTGCCAGCAGCTTAGCGCTGGTAGCGGGATCTGGTGAGCAGTTCTTC. It specifies CASSLALVAGSGEQFF.

The J gene is TRBJ2-1, the V gene TRBV4-2, with 8 bases lining up with TRBD2. From germline, CDR1 is LGHNA and CDR2 YNFKEQ. V shed 2 bases and J 5 bases; nucleotides not matched to a gene: 8. The CDR3 is 16 amino acids. The CDR3 bases are TGTGCCAGCAGCCAACAAAAGCGGGGGTACGACAATGAGCAGTTCTTC. It codes for CASSQQKRGYDNEQFF.